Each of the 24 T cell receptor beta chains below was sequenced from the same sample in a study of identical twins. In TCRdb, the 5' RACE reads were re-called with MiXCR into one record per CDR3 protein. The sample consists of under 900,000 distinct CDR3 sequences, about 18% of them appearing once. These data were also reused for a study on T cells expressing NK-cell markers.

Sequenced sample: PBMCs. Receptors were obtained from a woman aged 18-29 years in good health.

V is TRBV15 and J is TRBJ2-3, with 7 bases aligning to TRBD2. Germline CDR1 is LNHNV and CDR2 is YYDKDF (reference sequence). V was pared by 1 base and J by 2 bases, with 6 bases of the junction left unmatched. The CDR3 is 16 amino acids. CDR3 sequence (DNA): TGTGCCACCAGCAGAGGGACGCGGGGGTTCACAGATACGCAGTATTTT. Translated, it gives CATSRGTRGFTDTQYF.

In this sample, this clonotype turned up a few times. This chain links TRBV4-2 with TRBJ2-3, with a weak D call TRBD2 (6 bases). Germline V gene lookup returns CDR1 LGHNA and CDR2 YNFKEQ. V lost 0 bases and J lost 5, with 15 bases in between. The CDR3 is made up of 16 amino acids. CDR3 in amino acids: CASSQDWAGTVDTQYF. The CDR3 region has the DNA TGTGCCAGCAGCCAAGATTGGGCGGGAACTGTAGATACGCAGTATTTT.

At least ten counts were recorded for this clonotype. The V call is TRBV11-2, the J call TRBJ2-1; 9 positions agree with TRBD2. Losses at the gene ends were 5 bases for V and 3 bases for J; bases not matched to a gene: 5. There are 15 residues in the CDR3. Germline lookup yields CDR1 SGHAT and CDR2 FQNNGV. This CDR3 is CASSPRLADYNEQFF. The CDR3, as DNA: TGTGCCAGCAGCCCACGACTAGCGGACTACAATGAGCAGTTCTTC.

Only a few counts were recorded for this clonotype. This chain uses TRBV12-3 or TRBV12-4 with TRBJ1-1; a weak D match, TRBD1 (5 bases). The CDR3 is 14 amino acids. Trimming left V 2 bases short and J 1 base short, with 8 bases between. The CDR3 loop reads CASSLWGENTEAFF. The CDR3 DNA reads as TGTGCCAGCAGTTTATGGGGGGAGAACACTGAAGCTTTCTTT.

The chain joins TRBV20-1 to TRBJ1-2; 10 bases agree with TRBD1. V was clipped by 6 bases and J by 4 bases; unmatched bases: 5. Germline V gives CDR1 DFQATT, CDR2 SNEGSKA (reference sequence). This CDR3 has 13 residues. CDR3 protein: CSAPTGGFYGYTF. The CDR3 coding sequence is TGCAGTGCACCGACAGGGGGCTTCTATGGCTACACCTTC.

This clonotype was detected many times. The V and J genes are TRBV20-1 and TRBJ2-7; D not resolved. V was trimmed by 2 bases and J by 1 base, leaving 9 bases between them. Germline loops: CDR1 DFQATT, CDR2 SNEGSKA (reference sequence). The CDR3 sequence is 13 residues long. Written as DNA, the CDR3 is TGCAGTGCTAGAAGGGTTACATCCTACGAGCAGTACTTC. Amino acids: CSARRVTSYEQYF.

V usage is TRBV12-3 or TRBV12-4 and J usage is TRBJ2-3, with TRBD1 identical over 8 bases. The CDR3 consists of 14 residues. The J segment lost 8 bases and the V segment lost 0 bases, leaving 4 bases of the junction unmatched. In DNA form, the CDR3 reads TGTGCCAGCAGTTTAGCGCAGGGGGCCGGTACGCAGTATTTT. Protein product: CASSLAQGAGTQYF.

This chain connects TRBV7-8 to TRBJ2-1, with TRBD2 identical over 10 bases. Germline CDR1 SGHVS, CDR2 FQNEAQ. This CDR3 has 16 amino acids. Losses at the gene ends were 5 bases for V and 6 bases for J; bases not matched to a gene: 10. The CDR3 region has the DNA TGTGCCAGCAGCCCTGAGCTAGGACTAGCGGCCAATGAGCAGTTCTTC. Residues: CASSPELGLAANEQFF.

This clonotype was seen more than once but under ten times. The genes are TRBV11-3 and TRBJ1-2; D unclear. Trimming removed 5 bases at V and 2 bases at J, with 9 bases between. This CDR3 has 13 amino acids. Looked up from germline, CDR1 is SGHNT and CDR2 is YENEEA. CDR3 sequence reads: CASSPSLNYGYTF. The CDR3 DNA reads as TGTGCCAGCAGCCCCAGCCTCAACTATGGCTACACCTTC.

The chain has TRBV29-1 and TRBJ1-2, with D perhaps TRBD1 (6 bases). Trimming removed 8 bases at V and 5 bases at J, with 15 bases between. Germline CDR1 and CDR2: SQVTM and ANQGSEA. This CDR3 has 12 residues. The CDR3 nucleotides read TGCAGCCCCCGGGACACTTATTATGGCTACACCTTC. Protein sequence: CSPRDTYYGYTF.

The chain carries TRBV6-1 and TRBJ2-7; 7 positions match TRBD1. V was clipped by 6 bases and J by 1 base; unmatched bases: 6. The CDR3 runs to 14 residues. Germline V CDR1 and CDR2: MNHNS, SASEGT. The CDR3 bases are TGTGCCAGCAGGGATCCGACAGGGTCCTACGAGCAGTACTTC. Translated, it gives CASRDPTGSYEQYF.

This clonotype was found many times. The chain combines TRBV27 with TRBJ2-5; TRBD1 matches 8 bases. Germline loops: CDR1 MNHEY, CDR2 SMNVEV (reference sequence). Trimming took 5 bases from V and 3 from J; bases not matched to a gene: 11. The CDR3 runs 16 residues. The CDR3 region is CASSTTYDRGKETQYF. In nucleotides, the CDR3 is TGTGCCAGCAGTACTACCTACGACAGGGGCAAAGAGACCCAGTACTTC.

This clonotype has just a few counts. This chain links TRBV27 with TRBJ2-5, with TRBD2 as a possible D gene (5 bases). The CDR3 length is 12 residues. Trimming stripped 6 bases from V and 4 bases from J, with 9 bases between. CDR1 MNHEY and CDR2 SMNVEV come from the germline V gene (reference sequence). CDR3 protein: CASSRRRETQYF. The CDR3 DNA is TGTGCCAGCAGCAGGAGGAGAGAGACCCAGTACTTC.

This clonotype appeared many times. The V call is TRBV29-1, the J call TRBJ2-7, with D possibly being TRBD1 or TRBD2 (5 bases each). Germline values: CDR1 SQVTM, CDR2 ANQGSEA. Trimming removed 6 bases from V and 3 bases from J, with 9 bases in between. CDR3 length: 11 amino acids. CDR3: CSVGTNYEQYF. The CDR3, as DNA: TGCAGCGTAGGGACGAACTACGAGCAGTACTTC.

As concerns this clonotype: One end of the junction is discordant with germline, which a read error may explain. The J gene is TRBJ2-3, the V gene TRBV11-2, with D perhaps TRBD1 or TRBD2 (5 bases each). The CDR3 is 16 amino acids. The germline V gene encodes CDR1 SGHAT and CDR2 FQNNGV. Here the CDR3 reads CASSLLGADSTDMQYF. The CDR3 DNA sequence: TGTGCCAGCAGCTTACTCGGGGCCGATAGCACAGATATGCAGTATTTT.

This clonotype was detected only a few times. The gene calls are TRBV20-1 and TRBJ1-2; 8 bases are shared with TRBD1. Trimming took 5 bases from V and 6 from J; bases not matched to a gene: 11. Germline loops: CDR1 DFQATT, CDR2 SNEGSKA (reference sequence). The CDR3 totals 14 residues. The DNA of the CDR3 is TGCAGTGCTTCTCGACAGGGGAAGAAAAATGGCTACACCTTC. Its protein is CSASRQGKKNGYTF.

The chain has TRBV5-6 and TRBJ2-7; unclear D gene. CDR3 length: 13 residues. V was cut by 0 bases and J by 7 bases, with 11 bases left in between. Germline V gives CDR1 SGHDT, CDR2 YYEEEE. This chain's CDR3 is CASSLAAALEQYF. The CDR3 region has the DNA TGTGCCAGCAGCTTGGCCGCAGCTCTGGAGCAGTACTTC. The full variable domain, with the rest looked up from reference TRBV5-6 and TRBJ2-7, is DAGVTQSPTHLIKTRGQQVTLRCSPKSGHDTVSWYQQALGQGPQFIFQYYEEEERQRGNFPDRFSGHQFPNYSSELNVNALLLGDSALYLCASSLAAALEQYFGPGTRLTVT.

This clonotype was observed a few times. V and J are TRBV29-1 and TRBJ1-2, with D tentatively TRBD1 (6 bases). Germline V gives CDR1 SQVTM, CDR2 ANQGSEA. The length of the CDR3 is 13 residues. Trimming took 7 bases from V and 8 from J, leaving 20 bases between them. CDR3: CSALGPGVEGYTF. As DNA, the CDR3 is TGCAGCGCCCTCGGGCCAGGGGTCGAGGGCTACACCTTC.

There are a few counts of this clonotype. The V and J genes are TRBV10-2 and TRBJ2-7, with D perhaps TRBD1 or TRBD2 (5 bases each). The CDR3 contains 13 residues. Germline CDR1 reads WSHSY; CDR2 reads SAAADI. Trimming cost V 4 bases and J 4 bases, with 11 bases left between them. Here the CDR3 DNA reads TGCGCCAGCAGTGGGGGGTTCGGGTACGAGCAGTACTTC. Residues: CASSGGFGYEQYF.

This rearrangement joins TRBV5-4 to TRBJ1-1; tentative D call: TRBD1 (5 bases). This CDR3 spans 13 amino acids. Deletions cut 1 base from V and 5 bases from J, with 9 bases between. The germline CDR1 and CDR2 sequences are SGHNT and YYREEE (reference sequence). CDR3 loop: CASSLIRETEAFF. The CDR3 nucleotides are TGTGCCAGCAGCTTGATCAGGGAGACTGAAGCTTTCTTT.

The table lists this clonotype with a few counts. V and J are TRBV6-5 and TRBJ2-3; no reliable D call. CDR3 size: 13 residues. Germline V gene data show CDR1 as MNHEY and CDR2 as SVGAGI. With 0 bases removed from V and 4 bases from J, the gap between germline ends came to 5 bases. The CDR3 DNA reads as TGTGCCAGCAGTTACTCGCCGGCAGATACGCAGTATTTT. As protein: CASSYSPADTQYF.

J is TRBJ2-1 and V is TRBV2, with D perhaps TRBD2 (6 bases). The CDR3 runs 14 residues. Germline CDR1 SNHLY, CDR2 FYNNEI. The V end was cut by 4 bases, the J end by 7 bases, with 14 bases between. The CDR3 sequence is CASSGTGDFNEQFF. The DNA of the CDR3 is TGTGCCAGCAGTGGAACGGGAGATTTTAATGAGCAGTTCTTC.

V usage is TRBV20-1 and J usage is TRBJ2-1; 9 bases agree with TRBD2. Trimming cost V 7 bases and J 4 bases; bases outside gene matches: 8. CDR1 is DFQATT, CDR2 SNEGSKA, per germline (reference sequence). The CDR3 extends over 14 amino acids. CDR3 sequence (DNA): TGCAGTGTCCGGCGACTAGCGGAGTACAATGAGCAGTTCTTC. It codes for CSVRRLAEYNEQFF.

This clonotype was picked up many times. Written as DNA, the CDR3 is TGTGCCAGCAGCCTCAACACCTACGAGCAGTACTTC. This sequence encodes CASSLNTYEQYF. The chain carries TRBV12-3 or TRBV12-4 and TRBJ2-7; D gene ambiguous. The CDR3 spans 12 residues. V was shortened by 6 bases and J by 2 bases, with 8 bases between the two germline ends.